This TCR beta chain was captured by sequencing in a study of beta chain features in type 1 diabetes (dated by TCRdb to about 2018). Describing the broader study: Mean age, gender distribution, total cell number and subset yield were not different between patients and healthy donors. A total of 85 million to 110 million sorted cells were examined across all samples, and RNA yield correlated strongly with the number of cells per subset. In the study, recently diagnosed type 1 diabetes patients and matched healthy donors were compared on the TCRB repertoires of their sorted circulating CD4+ T cell subsets. Whereas all 30 or so donors provided naive and central memory subsets, regulatory and stem cell-like memory subsets were isolated from just 8 patients and about 8 healthy donors.

All of the isolated RNA was reverse transcribed with the High Capacity cDNA Reverse Transcription Kit, so expressed TCRB transcripts were sequenced. Naive, central memory and regulatory T cell samples underwent deep immunoSEQ sequencing, averaging roughly 3.5 million total reads per sample. After sorted cells were lysed in RLT buffer, RNA was extracted with DNase-treated RNeasy Micro or Mini kits, with the choice depending on cell number. To prevent cross-contamination, every cell subset was processed on its own, while patient and healthy donor samples were processed together. TCRB sequences were amplified from cDNA with the immunoSEQ multiplex PCR, producing 87-bp fragments spanning the CDR3 region. Sequencing of the amplicons was performed on the Illumina HiSeq platform. The published analysis was carried out like this. PCR bias was corrected computationally using synthetic template baselines, and reads within Hamming distance 2 were collapsed, with unmergeable singletons discarded. Reads were aligned to IMGT to assign V, D and J genes, CDR3 length, and insertions or deletions at six rearrangement sites. Within each subset, clonotype counts were normalized to the number of sorted cells before true diversity and Gini coefficients were calculated with the tcR R package. The overlap coefficient, calculated on TCRB nucleotide sequences, was used to quantify repertoire sharing. Out-of-frame TCRB sequences from naive cells were analyzed as a proxy for the pre-selection repertoire. TCRdb took this table from immuneACCESS and kept in-frame rearrangements with V and J called. Such tables lack part of the clones; where checked against another copy, unresolved V genes explain under half of the gap, and the rest is unexplained. V and J calls and clone size come straight from that table; D and trimming were deduced from the DNA. This sample gives around 690,000 clones in total; roughly an eighth of them show up just once. The biggest ten clones account for around 0.12% of the sample.

Each donor gave one peripheral blood draw, roughly 120 mL on average, collected into heparinised tubes. Using a panel that included CD45RO, CCR7, CD25, CD127, CD95 and CD27, naive, central memory, regulatory and stem cell-like memory CD4+ T cells were sorted on a BD FACSAria II. Purity was above 95% for every sorted population. PBMCs were isolated right away by Lymphoprep density gradient centrifugation and were stained directly, without culture. So that batch effects would be minimized, each experiment stained and sorted samples in pairs, pairing one healthy donor with one patient. Turning to this clone: Its antigen is still unknown. No per-base quality is available; no much larger clone lies one base away.

Reading from cysteine to phenylalanine, the CDR3 counts 14 amino acids. The DNA shown is the 42-base CDR3, in frame from base 1. For CDR1 and CDR2, the germline V gene (reference sequence) lists LNHDA and SQIVND. Relative to germline, V is missing 4 bases and J is missing 4 bases, with 4 bases of the junction outside any gene match. Findings and caveats that apply to the study as a whole: Because cDNA rather than genomic DNA was sequenced, highly expressing activated cells could have been over-represented, although no difference in activation and CD3 levels was found between groups. Because small numbers of individuals were included in the HLA sub-analyses, any influence of HLA type on TCRB rearrangement was left unresolved. A moderate but significant shortening of TCRB CDR3 length was observed in type 1 diabetes patients in all four CD4+ subsets. Fewer insertions and more nucleotide deletions at VDJ recombination sites were observed in patients with type 1 diabetes, implying thymic rearrangement abnormalities. Naive, central memory and regulatory TCRB repertoires appeared more similar among patients than among healthy donors. PCR might favor shorter templates, but patient and control samples were amplified and corrected together, so any skew would affect both groups equally.

The material sequenced was naive CD4+ T cells from blood. Reading the label with the study, this specimen's cell subset or site is: true naive CD4+ T cells. The rearranged chain carries TRBV19 and TRBJ1-2; a stretch of 9 junction bases matches TRBD1. The TCR originated in a man aged 25 to 40 with type 1 diabetes. The nucleotide sequence reads TGTGCCAGTAGTACCGGACAGGGGCCCTATGGCTACACCTTC. Its translation is CASSTGQGPYGYTF.